This T cell receptor beta chain was found in a study of shared clonotypes between healthy human individuals. A CD45RA+ naive subset and a CD45RA-negative memory subset were split from CD4+ cells. Trimming removed 4 bases from V and 4 bases from J; junction bases left unmatched: 7. This CDR3 contains 16 residues. Germline CDR1 SGDLS, CDR2 YYNGEE. In the study's own analysis: Filtering of immunoSEQ junctional sequences could not match full-length read filtering. Measured with immunoSEQ multiplex PCR; TCRdb has only the in-frame clones, and not every one. V and J calls and clone size are given by that table; D and trimming were obtained from the DNA. There are around 700,000 clones in the sample; 72% occur only once, and under 2% lies in the top ten.

The chain recombines TRBV9 with TRBJ2-3; the match to TRBD2 covers 12 bases. Input material: memory CD4+ T cells sorted from blood. Subset specified: CD45RA-negative fraction. This receptor was identified in a woman aged 25 to 39 in good health. The CDR3: CASSPTSSGRADTQYF. In nucleotides, the CDR3 is TGTGCCAGCAGCCCCACGTCTAGCGGGAGGGCAGATACGCAGTATTTT.